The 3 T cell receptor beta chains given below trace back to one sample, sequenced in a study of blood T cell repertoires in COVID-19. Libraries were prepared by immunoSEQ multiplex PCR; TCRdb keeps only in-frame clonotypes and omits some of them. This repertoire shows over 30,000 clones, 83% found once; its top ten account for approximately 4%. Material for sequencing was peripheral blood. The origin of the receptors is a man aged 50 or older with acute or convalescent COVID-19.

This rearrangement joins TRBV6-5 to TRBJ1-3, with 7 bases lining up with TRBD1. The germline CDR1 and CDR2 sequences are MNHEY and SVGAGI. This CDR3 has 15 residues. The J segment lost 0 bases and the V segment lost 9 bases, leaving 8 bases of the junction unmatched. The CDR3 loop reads CASPTGPSSGNTIYF. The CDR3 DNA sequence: TGTGCCAGTCCGACAGGGCCGAGCTCTGGAAACACCATATATTTT.

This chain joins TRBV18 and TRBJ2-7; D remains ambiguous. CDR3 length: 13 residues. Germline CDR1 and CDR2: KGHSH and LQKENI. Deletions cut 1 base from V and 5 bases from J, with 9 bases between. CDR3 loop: CASSPRSPDEQYF. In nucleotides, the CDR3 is TGTGCCAGCTCACCACGCTCCCCGGACGAGCAGTACTTC.

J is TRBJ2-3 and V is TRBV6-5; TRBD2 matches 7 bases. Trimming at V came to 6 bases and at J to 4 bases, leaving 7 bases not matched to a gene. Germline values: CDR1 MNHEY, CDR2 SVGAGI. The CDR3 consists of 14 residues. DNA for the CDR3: TGTGCCAGCAGGGTCCAGCGGGGCTCAGATACGCAGTATTTT. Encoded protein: CASRVQRGSDTQYF.